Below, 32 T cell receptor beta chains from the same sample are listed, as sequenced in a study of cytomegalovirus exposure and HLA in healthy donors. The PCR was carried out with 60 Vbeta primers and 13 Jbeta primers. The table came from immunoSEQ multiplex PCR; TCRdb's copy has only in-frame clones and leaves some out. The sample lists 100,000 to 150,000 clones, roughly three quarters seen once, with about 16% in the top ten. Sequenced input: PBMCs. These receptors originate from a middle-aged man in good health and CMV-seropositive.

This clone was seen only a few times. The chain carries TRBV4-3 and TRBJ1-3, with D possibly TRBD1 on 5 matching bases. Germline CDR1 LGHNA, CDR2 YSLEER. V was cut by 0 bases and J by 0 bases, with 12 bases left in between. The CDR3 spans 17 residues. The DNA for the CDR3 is TGCGCCAGCAGCCAAGAGGTTCGGCAGGGCTCTGGAAACACCATATATTTT. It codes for CASSQEVRQGSGNTIYF.

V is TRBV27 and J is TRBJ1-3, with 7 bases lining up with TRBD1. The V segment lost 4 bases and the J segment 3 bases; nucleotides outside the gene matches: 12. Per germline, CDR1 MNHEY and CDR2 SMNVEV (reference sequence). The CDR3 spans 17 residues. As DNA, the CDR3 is TGTGCCAGCAGTTACACCGGACAGGTCGTTAATGGAAACACCATATATTTT. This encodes CASSYTGQVVNGNTIYF.

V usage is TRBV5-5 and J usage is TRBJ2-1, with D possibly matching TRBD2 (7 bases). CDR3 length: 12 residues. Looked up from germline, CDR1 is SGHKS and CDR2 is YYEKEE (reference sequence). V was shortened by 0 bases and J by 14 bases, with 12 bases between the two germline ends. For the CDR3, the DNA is TGTGCCAGCAGCTTGGCCGGGGAGGGGGAGTTCTTC. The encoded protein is CASSLAGEGEFF.

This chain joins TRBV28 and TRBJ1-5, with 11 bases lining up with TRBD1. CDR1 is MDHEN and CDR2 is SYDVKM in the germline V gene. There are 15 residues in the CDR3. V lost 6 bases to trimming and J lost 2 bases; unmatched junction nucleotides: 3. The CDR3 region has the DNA TGTGCCAGCAGCTGGGGACAGGGGGGCAATCAGCCCCAGCATTTT. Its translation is CASSWGQGGNQPQHF.

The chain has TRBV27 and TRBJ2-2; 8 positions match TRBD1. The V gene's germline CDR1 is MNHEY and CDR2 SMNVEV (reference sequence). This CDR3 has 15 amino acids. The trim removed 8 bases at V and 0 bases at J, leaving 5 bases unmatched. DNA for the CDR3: TGTGCCAGCTCCGACAGGGGAGCGAACACCGGGGAGCTGTTTTTT. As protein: CASSDRGANTGELFF.

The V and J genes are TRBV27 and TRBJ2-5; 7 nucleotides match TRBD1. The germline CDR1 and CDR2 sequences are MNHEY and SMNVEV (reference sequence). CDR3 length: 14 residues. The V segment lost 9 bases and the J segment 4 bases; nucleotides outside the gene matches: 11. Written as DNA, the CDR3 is TGTGCCAGTTCGTATGGGGGACAGCCAGAGACCCAGTACTTC. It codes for CASSYGGQPETQYF.

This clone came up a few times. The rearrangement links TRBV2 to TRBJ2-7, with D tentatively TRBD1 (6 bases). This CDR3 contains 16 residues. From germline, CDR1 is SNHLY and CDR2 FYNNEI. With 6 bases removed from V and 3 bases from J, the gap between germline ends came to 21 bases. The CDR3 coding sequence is TGTGCCAGCAGCTACCTAGGAACAGGGACACTCTACGAGCAGTACTTC. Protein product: CASSYLGTGTLYEQYF.

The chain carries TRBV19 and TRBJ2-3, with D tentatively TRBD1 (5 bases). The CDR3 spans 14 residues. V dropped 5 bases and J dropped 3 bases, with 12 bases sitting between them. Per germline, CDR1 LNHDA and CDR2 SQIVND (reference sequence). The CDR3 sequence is CASSRQGLTDTQYF. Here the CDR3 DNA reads TGTGCCAGTAGTCGGCAGGGTTTAACAGATACGCAGTATTTT.

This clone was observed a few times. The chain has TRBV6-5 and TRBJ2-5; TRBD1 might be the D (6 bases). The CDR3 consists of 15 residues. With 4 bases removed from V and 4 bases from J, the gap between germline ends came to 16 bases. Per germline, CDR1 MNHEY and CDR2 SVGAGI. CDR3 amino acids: CASSSPGHAPETQYF. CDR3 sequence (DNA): TGTGCCAGCAGTTCCCCGGGACACGCGCCAGAGACCCAGTACTTC.

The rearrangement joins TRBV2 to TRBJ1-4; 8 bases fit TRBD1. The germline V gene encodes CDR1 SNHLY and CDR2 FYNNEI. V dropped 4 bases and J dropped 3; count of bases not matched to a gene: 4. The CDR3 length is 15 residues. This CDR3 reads CASSGRGLANEKLFF. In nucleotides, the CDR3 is TGTGCCAGCAGTGGCAGGGGGCTAGCTAATGAAAAACTGTTTTTT.

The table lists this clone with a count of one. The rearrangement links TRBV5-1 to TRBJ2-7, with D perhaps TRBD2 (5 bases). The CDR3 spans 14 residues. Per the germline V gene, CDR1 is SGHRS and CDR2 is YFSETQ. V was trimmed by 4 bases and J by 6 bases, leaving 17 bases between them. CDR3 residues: CASSVYAAESEQYF. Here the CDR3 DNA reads TGCGCCAGCAGCGTATACGCAGCGGAAAGCGAGCAGTACTTC.

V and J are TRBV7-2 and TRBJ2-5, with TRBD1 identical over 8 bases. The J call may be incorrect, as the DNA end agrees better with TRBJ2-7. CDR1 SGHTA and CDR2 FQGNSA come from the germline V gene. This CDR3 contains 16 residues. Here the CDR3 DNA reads TGTGCCAGCAGCCCAGAAGCCGGGACAGGCCTCTACGAGCAGTACTTC. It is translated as CASSPEAGTGLYEQYF.

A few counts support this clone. CDR3 in DNA: TGTGCCAGTAGTATAACTAGCGGGAGGGCTGCGCAGTATTTT. Translated: CASSITSGRAAQYF. J is TRBJ2-3 and V is TRBV19, with 13 bases that match TRBD2. J lost 10 bases, V lost 2 bases, and 3 bases had no gene match. Germline lookup yields CDR1 LNHDA and CDR2 SQIVND (reference sequence). The CDR3 totals 14 residues.

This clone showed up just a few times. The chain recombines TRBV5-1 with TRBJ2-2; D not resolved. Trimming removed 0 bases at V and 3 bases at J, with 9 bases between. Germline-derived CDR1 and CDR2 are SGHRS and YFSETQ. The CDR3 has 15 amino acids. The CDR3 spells CASSLVLSYTGELFF. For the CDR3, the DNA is TGCGCCAGCAGCTTGGTTTTGTCTTACACCGGGGAGCTGTTTTTT.

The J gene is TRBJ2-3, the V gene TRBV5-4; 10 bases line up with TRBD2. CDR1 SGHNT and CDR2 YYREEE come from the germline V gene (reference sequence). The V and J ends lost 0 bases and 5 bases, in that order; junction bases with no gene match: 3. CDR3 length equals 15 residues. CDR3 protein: CASSLEASGGDTQYF. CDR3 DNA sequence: TGTGCCAGCAGCTTGGAGGCTAGCGGGGGAGATACGCAGTATTTT.

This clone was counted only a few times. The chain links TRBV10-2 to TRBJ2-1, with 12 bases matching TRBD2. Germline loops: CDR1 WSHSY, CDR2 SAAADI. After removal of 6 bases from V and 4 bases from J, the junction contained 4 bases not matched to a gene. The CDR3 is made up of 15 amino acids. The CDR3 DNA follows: TGCGCCAGCAGCCCACTAGCGGGGGGATACAATGAGCAGTTCTTC. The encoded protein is CASSPLAGGYNEQFF.

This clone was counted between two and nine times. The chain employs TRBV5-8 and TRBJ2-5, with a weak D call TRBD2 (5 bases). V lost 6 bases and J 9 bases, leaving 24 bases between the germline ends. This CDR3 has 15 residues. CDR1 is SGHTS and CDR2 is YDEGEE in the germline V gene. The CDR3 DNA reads TGTGCCAGCACCGACACGGGAAGGGTACGGCGGCCCCAGTACTTC. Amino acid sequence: CASTDTGRVRRPQYF.

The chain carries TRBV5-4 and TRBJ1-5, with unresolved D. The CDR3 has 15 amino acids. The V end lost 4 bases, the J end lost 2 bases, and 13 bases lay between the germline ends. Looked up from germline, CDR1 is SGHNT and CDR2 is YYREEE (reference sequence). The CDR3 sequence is CASSPHMVGNQPQHF. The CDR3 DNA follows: TGTGCCAGCAGCCCCCATATGGTAGGCAATCAGCCCCAGCATTTT.

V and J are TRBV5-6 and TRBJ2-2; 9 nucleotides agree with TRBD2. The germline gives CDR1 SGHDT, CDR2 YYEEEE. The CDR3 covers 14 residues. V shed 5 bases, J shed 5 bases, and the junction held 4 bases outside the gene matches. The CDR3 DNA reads TGTGCCAGCAGTAGCGGGAGAGGGACCGGGGAGCTGTTTTTT. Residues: CASSSGRGTGELFF.

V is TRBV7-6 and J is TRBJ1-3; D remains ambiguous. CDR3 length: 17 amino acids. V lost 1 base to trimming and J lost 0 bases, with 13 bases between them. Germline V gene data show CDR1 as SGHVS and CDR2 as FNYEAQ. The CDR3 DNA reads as TGTGCCAGCAGCTTAGGTTTGACTTCTTACTCTGGAAACACCATATATTTT. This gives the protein CASSLGLTSYSGNTIYF.

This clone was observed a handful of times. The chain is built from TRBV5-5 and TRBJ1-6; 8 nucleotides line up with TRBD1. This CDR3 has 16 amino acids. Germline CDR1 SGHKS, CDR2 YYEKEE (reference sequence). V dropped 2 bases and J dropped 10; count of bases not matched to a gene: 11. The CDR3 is CASSFNPDRDRSPLHF. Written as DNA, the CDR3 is TGTGCCAGCAGCTTTAATCCGGACAGGGACAGATCACCCCTCCACTTT.

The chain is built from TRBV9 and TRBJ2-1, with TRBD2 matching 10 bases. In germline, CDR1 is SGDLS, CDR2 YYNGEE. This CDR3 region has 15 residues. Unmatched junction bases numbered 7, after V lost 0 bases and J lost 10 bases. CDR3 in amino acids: CASSVELAGTREQFF. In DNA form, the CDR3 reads TGTGCCAGCAGCGTAGAACTAGCGGGGACCCGAGAGCAGTTCTTC. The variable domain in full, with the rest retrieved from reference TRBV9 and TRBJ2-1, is DSGVTQTPKHLITATGQRVTLRCSPRSGDLSVYWYQQSLDQGLQFLIQYYNGEERAKGNILERFSAQQFPDLHSELNLSSLELGDSALYFCASSVELAGTREQFFGPGTRLTVL.

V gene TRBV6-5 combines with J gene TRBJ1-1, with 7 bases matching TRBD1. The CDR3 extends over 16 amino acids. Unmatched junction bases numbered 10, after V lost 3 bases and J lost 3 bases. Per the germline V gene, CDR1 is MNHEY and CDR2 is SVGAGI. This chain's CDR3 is CASSYYQTGRYTEAFF. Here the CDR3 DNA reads TGTGCCAGCAGTTATTATCAGACAGGGCGGTACACTGAAGCTTTCTTT.

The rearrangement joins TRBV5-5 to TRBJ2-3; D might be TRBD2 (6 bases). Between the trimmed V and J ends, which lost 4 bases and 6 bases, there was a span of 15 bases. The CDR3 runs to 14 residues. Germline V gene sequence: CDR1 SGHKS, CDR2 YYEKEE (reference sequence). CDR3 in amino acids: CASSPGTGVDTQYF. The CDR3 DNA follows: TGTGCCAGCAGCCCCGGGACTGGGGTGGATACGCAGTATTTT.

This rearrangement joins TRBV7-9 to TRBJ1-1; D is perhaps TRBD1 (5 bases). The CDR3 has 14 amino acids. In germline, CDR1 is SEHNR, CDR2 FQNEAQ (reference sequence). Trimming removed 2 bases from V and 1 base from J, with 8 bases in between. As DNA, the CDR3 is TGTGCCAGCAGCTTAACAGGAGAGAACACTGAAGCTTTCTTT. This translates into CASSLTGENTEAFF.

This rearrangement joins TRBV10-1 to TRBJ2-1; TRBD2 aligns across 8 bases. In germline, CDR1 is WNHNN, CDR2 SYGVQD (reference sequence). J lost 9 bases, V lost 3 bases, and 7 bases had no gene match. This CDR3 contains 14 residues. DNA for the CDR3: TGCGCCAGCAGTGATTCAGCGGGGGAGGGTGAGCAGTTCTTC. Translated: CASSDSAGEGEQFF.

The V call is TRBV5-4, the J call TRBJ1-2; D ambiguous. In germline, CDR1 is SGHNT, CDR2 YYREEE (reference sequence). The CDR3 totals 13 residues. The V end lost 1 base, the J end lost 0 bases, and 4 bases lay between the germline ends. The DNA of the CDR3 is TGTGCCAGCAGCTTGAACACTAACTATGGCTACACCTTC. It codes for CASSLNTNYGYTF.

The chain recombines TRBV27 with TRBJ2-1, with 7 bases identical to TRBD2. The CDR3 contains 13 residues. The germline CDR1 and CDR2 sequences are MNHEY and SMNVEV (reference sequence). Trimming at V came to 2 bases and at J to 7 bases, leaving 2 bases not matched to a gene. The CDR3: CASSLVAGNEQFF. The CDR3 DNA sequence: TGTGCCAGCAGTTTAGTAGCGGGTAATGAGCAGTTCTTC.

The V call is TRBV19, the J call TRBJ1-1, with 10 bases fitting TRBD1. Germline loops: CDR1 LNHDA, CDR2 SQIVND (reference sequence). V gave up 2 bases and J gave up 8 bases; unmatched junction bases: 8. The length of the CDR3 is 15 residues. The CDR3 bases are TGTGCCAGTAGTATAAGGACAGGGGGAACCAAAGAAGCTTTCTTT. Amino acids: CASSIRTGGTKEAFF.

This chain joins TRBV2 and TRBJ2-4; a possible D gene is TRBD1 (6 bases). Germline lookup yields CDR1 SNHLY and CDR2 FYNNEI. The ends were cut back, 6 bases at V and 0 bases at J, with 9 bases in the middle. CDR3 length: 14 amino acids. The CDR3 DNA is TGTGCCAGCAGCGACAGGCTAGCCAAAAACATTCAGTACTTC. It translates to CASSDRLAKNIQYF.

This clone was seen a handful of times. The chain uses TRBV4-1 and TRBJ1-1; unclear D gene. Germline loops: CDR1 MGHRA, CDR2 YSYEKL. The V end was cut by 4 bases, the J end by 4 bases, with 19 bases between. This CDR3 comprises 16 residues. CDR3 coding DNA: TGCGCCAGCAGCCGAGAACCGCTTCAGTCTGGCACTGAAGCTTTCTTT. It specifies CASSREPLQSGTEAFF.

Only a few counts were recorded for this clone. The CDR3 nucleotides read TGTGCCAGCAGTTATGGACTTGAAGCTTTCTTT. Translation gives CASSYGLEAFF. The chain links TRBV27 to TRBJ1-1; no reliable D call. The CDR3 totals 11 residues. V shed 4 bases and J shed 7 bases, with 7 bases lying between them. Germline assignment: CDR1 MNHEY and CDR2 SMNVEV (reference sequence).